Shown below are 19 T cell receptor beta chains from a single sample sequenced in a study of blood T cell repertoires in COVID-19. Method: immunoSEQ multiplex PCR; TCRdb's copy keeps in-frame clones and lacks some. The sample lists hundreds of thousands of clones; more than 75% were seen once. Specimen: PBMCs or T cells enriched from blood (not recorded which). The source of these receptors is a man aged 35 to 55 who had recovered from COVID-19.

This chain joins TRBV3-1 (or the pseudogene TRBV3-2) and TRBJ1-4, with a weak D call TRBD1 (6 bases). Trimming took 5 bases from V and 3 from J, leaving 22 bases between them. Germline-derived CDR1 and CDR2 are LGHDT and YNNKEL (reference sequence). The CDR3 is made up of 18 amino acids. The CDR3 bases are TGTGCCAGCAGCACACTACCCCCACAGGGAAGCGCTAATGAAAAACTGTTTTTT. Translated, it gives CASSTLPPQGSANEKLFF.

J is TRBJ1-2 and V is TRBV9; the match to TRBD1 covers 7 bases. From germline, CDR1 is SGDLS and CDR2 YYNGEE. V lost 0 bases and J lost 6; bases outside the gene matches: 5. This CDR3 has 14 amino acids. CDR3 DNA sequence: TGTGCCAGCAGCGTAGGACAGGGTACTAATGGCTACACCTTC. This encodes CASSVGQGTNGYTF.

This clone was counted only a few times. This rearrangement joins TRBV7-6 to TRBJ2-7; 10 bases line up with TRBD2. Germline V gives CDR1 SGHVS, CDR2 FNYEAQ. The CDR3 extends over 17 amino acids. The trim removed 1 base at V and 4 bases at J, leaving 10 bases unmatched. CDR3 residues: CASSLEGASGGRYEQYF. For the CDR3, the DNA is TGTGCCAGCAGCTTAGAAGGGGCTAGCGGGGGCCGTTACGAGCAGTACTTC.

Of note for this clone: This sample includes further DNA sequences coding for the same CDR3. V usage is TRBV28 and J usage is TRBJ1-2; D not resolved. Germline V gene sequence: CDR1 MDHEN, CDR2 SYDVKM. The CDR3 is 10 residues long. V was shortened by 4 bases and J by 7 bases, with 4 bases between the two germline ends. This CDR3 reads CASSSRGYTF. DNA for the CDR3: TGTGCCAGCAGTTCCCGTGGCTACACCTTC.

V usage is TRBV11-1 and J usage is TRBJ2-7, with no clear D. V was trimmed by 3 bases and J by 0 bases, leaving 3 bases between them. Germline CDR1 reads SGHAT; CDR2 reads FQDESV (reference sequence). This CDR3 has 12 residues. Here the CDR3 reads CASSFSSYEQYF. CDR3 nucleotides: TGTGCCAGCAGCTTCTCCTCCTACGAGCAGTACTTC.

V gene TRBV4-3 combines with J gene TRBJ2-2; D is undetermined. Germline V gene sequence: CDR1 LGHNA, CDR2 YSLEER. This CDR3 is 13 amino acids long. Trimming took off 3 bases at V and 7 bases at J, with 9 bases between the two ends. The CDR3 region is CASSQRLIGELFF. As DNA, the CDR3 is TGCGCCAGCAGCCAGAGGCTTATCGGGGAGCTGTTTTTT.

The chain is built from TRBV7-3 and TRBJ1-1; 8 bases agree with TRBD1. CDR3 length: 15 residues. V lost 5 bases and J lost 4; bases outside the gene matches: 9. Germline CDR1 reads SGHTA; CDR2 reads FQGTGA. CDR3 DNA: TGTGCCAGCAGCGATACCCTCGGGACAGGCACTGAAGCTTTCTTT. This sequence encodes CASSDTLGTGTEAFF. The whole variable domain, filled in from reference TRBV7-3 and TRBJ1-1, reads GAGVSQTPSNKVTEKGKYVELRCDPISGHTALYWYRQSLGQGPEFLIYFQGTGAADDSGLPNDRFFAVRPEGSVSTLKIQRTERGDSAVYLCASSDTLGTGTEAFFGQGTRLTVV.

V usage is TRBV14 and J usage is TRBJ1-2; D is perhaps TRBD1 (6 bases). Trimming stripped 0 bases from V and 8 bases from J, with 19 bases between. The germline V gene has CDR1 SGHDN and CDR2 FVKESK. The CDR3 has 16 residues. CDR3 region: CASSQDQGQSGSGYTF. The CDR3 DNA follows: TGTGCCAGCAGCCAAGATCAAGGACAGTCGGGGTCGGGCTACACCTTC.

The V and J genes are TRBV27 and TRBJ2-2; D is possibly TRBD1 (5 bases). This CDR3 comprises 15 residues. Trimming cost V 0 bases and J 7 bases, with 12 bases left between them. Looked up from germline, CDR1 is MNHEY and CDR2 is SMNVEV (reference sequence). CDR3: CASSLSGQGGGELFF. The CDR3 DNA reads as TGTGCCAGCAGTTTATCGGGCCAGGGTGGCGGGGAGCTGTTTTTT.

The chain employs TRBV19 and TRBJ2-7; D may be TRBD1 (5 bases). Trimming left V 4 bases short and J 5 bases short, with 24 bases between. The germline CDR1 and CDR2 sequences are LNHDA and SQIVND (reference sequence). The length of the CDR3 is 17 residues. The CDR3 region has the DNA TGTGCCAGTAGTACCTTCGGACCCCAGGGTACTCGCGACGAGCAGTACTTC. Translating gives CASSTFGPQGTRDEQYF.

The rearrangement uses TRBV27 and TRBJ1-2; 11 bases map to TRBD1. Germline V lookup: CDR1 MNHEY, CDR2 SMNVEV (reference sequence). This CDR3 has 15 amino acids. The V gene end was trimmed by 4 bases and the J gene end by 7 bases; junction bases not matched to a gene: 8. DNA for the CDR3: TGTGCCAGCAGTTCCTCCCGGACAGGGGGCCTTGGCTACACCTTC. Translated: CASSSSRTGGLGYTF.

Here the CDR3 DNA reads TGCAGCGGAGCGGGTAGCGAAAAACTGTTTTTT. It translates to CSGAGSEKLFF. The rearrangement joins TRBV20-1 to TRBJ1-4; D unclear. Germline V CDR1 and CDR2: DFQATT, SNEGSKA (reference sequence). The CDR3 loop spans 11 amino acids.

This clone occurred a few times. The chain joins TRBV24-1 to TRBJ2-3; D remains unclear. V lost 5 bases and J lost 12, with 11 bases in between. This CDR3 is 11 amino acids long. Per germline, CDR1 KGHDR and CDR2 SFDVKD. The chain's CDR3 is CATSAMGPQYF. The CDR3 DNA is TGTGCCACCAGTGCCATGGGCCCTCAGTATTTT.

The chain combines TRBV2 with TRBJ2-2, with D perhaps TRBD2 (6 bases). There are 15 residues in the CDR3. V was trimmed by 4 bases and J by 0 bases, leaving 9 bases between them. The germline V gene encodes CDR1 SNHLY and CDR2 FYNNEI. CDR3 in amino acids: CASSARLANTGELFF. As DNA, the CDR3 is TGTGCCAGCAGTGCCCGACTAGCGAACACCGGGGAGCTGTTTTTT.

The chain links TRBV27 to TRBJ2-7, with 9 bases lining up with TRBD1. With V trimmed by 3 bases and J by 6 bases, 9 bases remained unmatched. The CDR3 totals 15 residues. Looked up from germline, CDR1 is MNHEY and CDR2 is SMNVEV (reference sequence). CDR3 coding DNA: TGTGCCAGCAGTTTCCTTCACAGGACAGGGGCCGAGCAGTACTTC. Translated: CASSFLHRTGAEQYF.

The chain links TRBV3-1 (or the pseudogene TRBV3-2) to TRBJ1-1; D is uncertain. The CDR3 totals 14 residues. V was clipped by 5 bases and J by 1 base, with 11 bases between them. CDR1 LGHDT and CDR2 YNNKEL come from the germline V gene (reference sequence). CDR3 region: CASSTRRENTEAFF. The CDR3 coding sequence is TGTGCCAGCAGCACGCGGCGGGAGAACACTGAAGCTTTCTTT.

V usage is TRBV18 and J usage is TRBJ2-7, with 10 positions matching TRBD2. The CDR3 runs 15 residues. The J segment lost 7 bases and the V segment lost 8 bases, leaving 14 bases of the junction unmatched. Germline CDR1 reads KGHSH; CDR2 reads LQKENI. The CDR3 DNA is TGTGCCAGCACTAGGGGGCTAGCGGGAGAATGGGAGCAGTACTTC. This sequence encodes CASTRGLAGEWEQYF.

The chain is built from TRBV11-2 and TRBJ2-5; 8 bases are shared with TRBD1. Germline V gene data show CDR1 as SGHAT and CDR2 as FQNNGV. The J segment lost 3 bases and the V segment lost 5 bases, leaving 8 bases of the junction unmatched. The CDR3 is made up of 15 amino acids. For the CDR3, the DNA is TGTGCCAGCAGCCGAATCGGGACAGGCGAAGAGACCCAGTACTTC. Translation: CASSRIGTGEETQYF.

This chain joins TRBV5-6 and TRBJ2-7; 10 positions match TRBD1. CDR3 length: 13 amino acids. Germline CDR1 reads SGHDT; CDR2 reads YYEEEE. V was pared by 5 bases and J by 6 bases, with 5 bases of the junction left unmatched. The CDR3 here is CASRRQGAPEQYF. CDR3 nucleotides: TGTGCCAGCAGGAGACAGGGGGCTCCCGAGCAGTACTTC.